This T cell receptor beta chain was captured by sequencing in a study of cytomegalovirus exposure and HLA in healthy donors. PCR amplification relied on 60 Vbeta primers (plus 13 Jbeta primers). Original handling: Unique TCR beta chains numbered 60 million to 100 million in a later analysis, with around 10 million shared. TCRdb keeps only in-frame clones here, not all; method: immunoSEQ multiplex PCR. That table furnishes V, J and clone size, whereas the DNA furnished D and trimming. The table has over 90,000 clones, 76% seen once; the top ten hold 10%. This CDR3 spans 14 amino acids. The sequence came from a woman aged 18-29 years in good health and CMV-seropositive. The source material was PBMCs. This sequence joins TRBV21-1 and TRBJ2-5; the D call of TRBD2 is as the table states it, not checked on the DNA. TRBV21-1 is listed as a pseudogene. CDR3 sequence: CASSKASRGKTQYF. For the CDR3, the DNA is TGTGCCAGCAGCAAAGCGAGTCGGGGGAAGACCCAGTACTTC.